The clone carrying this TCR beta chain turned up a few times. The CDR3 extends over 13 amino acids. The V end lost 2 bases, the J end lost 10 bases, and 14 bases lay between the germline ends. Per germline, CDR1 MGHRA and CDR2 YSYEKL. The data were taken from a study of cytomegalovirus exposure and HLA in healthy donors. With 60 Vbeta and 13 Jbeta primers, the PCR was carried out. The table came from immunoSEQ multiplex PCR; TCRdb's copy has only in-frame clones and leaves some out. The sample holds 100,000 to 150,000 clones, about three quarters seen once. The clonotype comes from a human donor in good health. Sequencing input: PBMCs. The V gene is TRBV4-1, the J gene TRBJ1-1; possible D gene TRBD1, 5 bases. The CDR3 region is CASSQQGWEGAFF. Written as DNA, the CDR3 is TGCGCCAGCAGCCAACAGGGTTGGGAGGGAGCTTTCTTT.